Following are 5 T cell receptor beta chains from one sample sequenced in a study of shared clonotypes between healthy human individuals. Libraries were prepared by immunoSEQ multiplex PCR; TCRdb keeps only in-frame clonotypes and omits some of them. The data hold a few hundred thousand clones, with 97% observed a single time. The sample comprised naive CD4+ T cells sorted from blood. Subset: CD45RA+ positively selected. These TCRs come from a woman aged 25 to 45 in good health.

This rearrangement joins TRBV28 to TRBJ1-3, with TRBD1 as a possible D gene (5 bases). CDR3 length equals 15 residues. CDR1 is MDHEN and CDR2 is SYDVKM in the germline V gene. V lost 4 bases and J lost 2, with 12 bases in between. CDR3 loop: CASSSGVGPGNTIYF. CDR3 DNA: TGTGCCAGCAGTTCGGGGGTTGGTCCTGGAAACACCATATATTTT.

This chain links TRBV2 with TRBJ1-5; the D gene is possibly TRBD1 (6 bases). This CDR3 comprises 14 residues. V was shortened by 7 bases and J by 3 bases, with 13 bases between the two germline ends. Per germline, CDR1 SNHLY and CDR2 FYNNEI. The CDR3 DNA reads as TGTGCCAGCAACCAGGACAGCGCCAATCAGCCCCAGCATTTT. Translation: CASNQDSANQPQHF.

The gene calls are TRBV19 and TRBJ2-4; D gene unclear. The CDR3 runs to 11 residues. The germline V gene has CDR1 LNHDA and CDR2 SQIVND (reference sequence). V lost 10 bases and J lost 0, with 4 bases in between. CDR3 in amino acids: CATLAKNIQYF. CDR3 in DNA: TGTGCCACCCTAGCCAAAAACATTCAGTACTTC.

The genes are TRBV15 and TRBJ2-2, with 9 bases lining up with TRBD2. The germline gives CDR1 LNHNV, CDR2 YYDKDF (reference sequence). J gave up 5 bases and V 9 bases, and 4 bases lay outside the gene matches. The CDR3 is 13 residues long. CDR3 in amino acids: CATGGRVTGELFF. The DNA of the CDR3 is TGTGCCACTGGCGGGAGGGTAACCGGGGAGCTGTTTTTT.

Here the CDR3 reads CSVEDSVAGWYNEQFF. In DNA form, the CDR3 reads TGCAGCGTTGAAGATTCGGTAGCGGGATGGTACAATGAGCAGTTCTTC. This chain links TRBV29-1 with TRBJ2-1; 8 nucleotides align to TRBD2. V lost 0 bases and J lost 4; bases outside the gene matches: 8. The CDR3 totals 16 residues. The germline gives CDR1 SQVTM, CDR2 ANQGSEA.